Listed here are 14 T cell receptor beta chains from one sample, sequenced in a study of blood T cell repertoires in COVID-19 (dated by TCRdb to about 2020). The method was the immunoSEQ multiplex PCR assay. The source is immuneACCESS, and TCRdb retained only in-frame sequences with V and J called. Part of the clones is not carried over; for the studies checked, unresolved V genes explain less than half of this, and the remainder is unexplained. Here the sample has over 200,000 clones; roughly 87% occur a single time. The ten largest clones add up to 1.9% of the sample. Sequences were obtained from peripheral blood. These receptors all stem from a man aged 35-49 years with active or convalescent COVID-19.

The chain carries TRBV19 and TRBJ1-6, with D tentatively TRBD1 (5 bases). Trimming stripped 6 bases from V and 2 bases from J, with 11 bases between. The CDR3 spans 15 residues. Germline CDR1 LNHDA, CDR2 SQIVND (reference sequence). The DNA of the CDR3 is TGTGCCAGTAGGCGAACAGGACCCTATAATTCACCCCTCCACTTT. This gives the protein CASRRTGPYNSPLHF.

J is TRBJ1-1 and V is TRBV30, with unresolved D. The length of the CDR3 is 16 residues. The germline V gene has CDR1 GTSNPN and CDR2 SVGIG (reference sequence). With 0 bases removed from V and 1 base from J, the gap between germline ends came to 15 bases. The CDR3 bases are TGTGCCTGGAGTGTATTAAGAGTACGGGGGAACACTGAAGCTTTCTTT. This gives the protein CAWSVLRVRGNTEAFF.

The V call is TRBV11-2, the J call TRBJ2-7; a weak D match, TRBD1 (5 bases). The CDR3 has 11 residues. CDR1 is SGHAT, CDR2 FQNNGV, per germline. The ends were cut back, 7 bases at V and 1 base at J, with 5 bases in the middle. This CDR3 reads CASTGSYEQYF. The CDR3 nucleotides are TGTGCCAGCACAGGGTCCTACGAGCAGTACTTC.

The V and J genes are TRBV7-3 and TRBJ2-1; perhaps TRBD2 as D (6 bases). This CDR3 region has 15 residues. Per germline, CDR1 SGHTA and CDR2 FQGTGA. With 2 bases removed from V and 6 bases from J, the gap between germline ends came to 14 bases. DNA for the CDR3: TGTGCCAGCAGCTTAGGACTAACCTTGTCCAATGAGCAGTTCTTC. This codes for CASSLGLTLSNEQFF.

This sequence joins TRBV28 and TRBJ1-1, with D maybe TRBD1 (6 bases). The CDR3 has 13 residues. CDR1 and CDR2 (germline): MDHEN, SYDVKM. Trimming stripped 5 bases from V and 5 bases from J, with 12 bases between. DNA of the CDR3: TGTGCCAGCAGTGCCAGGGGCAATACTGAAGCTTTCTTT. Protein: CASSARGNTEAFF.

CDR3 sequence (DNA): TGTGCCAGCAGTTATGGGACAGGCTATGGCTACACCTTC. Translating gives CASSYGTGYGYTF. The chain carries TRBV28 and TRBJ1-2; 8 nucleotides align to TRBD1. The CDR3 consists of 13 residues. Trimming cost V 4 bases and J 4 bases; bases outside gene matches: 2. Per germline, CDR1 MDHEN and CDR2 SYDVKM.

The gene calls are TRBV9 and TRBJ2-3, with a tentative D call TRBD2 (5 bases). The CDR3 contains 16 residues. Germline V gives CDR1 SGDLS, CDR2 YYNGEE. Trimming left V 4 bases short and J 1 base short, with 16 bases between. CDR3 residues: CASSPRTTRGTDTQYF. The CDR3 coding sequence is TGTGCCAGCAGCCCTCGGACCACGCGGGGCACAGATACGCAGTATTTT.

The chain couples TRBV28 to TRBJ2-1, with 13 bases aligning to TRBD2. CDR3 length equals 16 residues. J lost 5 bases, V lost 2 bases, and 3 bases had no gene match. Per germline, CDR1 MDHEN and CDR2 SYDVKM. The chain's CDR3 is CASSLRTSGRNNEQFF. CDR3 DNA sequence: TGTGCCAGCAGTTTACGGACTAGCGGGAGAAACAATGAGCAGTTCTTC.

The chain is built from TRBV2 and TRBJ2-7, with 7 bases aligning to TRBD2. The germline gives CDR1 SNHLY, CDR2 FYNNEI. The CDR3 covers 16 residues. V shed 4 bases, J shed 4 bases, and the junction held 13 bases outside the gene matches. CDR3 nucleotide sequence: TGTGCCAGCAGTGGGGGGGGGAATCTACCAAAATACGAGCAGTACTTC. Translating gives CASSGGGNLPKYEQYF.

The chain carries TRBV2 and TRBJ1-1, with D possibly matching TRBD1 (6 bases). CDR3 size: 14 residues. V lost 3 bases, J lost 5 bases, and 13 bases lay in between. Germline CDR1 is SNHLY and CDR2 is FYNNEI. CDR3 sequence (DNA): TGTGCCAGCAGTGATACAGGGATGAGGACTGAAGCTTTCTTT. The encoded protein is CASSDTGMRTEAFF.

The V gene is TRBV2, the J gene TRBJ1-1; TRBD1 might be the D (6 bases). CDR1 and CDR2 from the germline V gene are SNHLY and FYNNEI. The CDR3 spans 14 residues. V dropped 6 bases and J dropped 2 bases, with 13 bases sitting between them. The CDR3 is CASRVQGANTEAFF. The CDR3 nucleotides are TGTGCCAGCAGAGTACAGGGCGCCAACACTGAAGCTTTCTTT.

V and J are TRBV27 and TRBJ2-7, with 9 bases aligning to TRBD1. V shed 6 bases, J shed 3 bases, and the junction held 6 bases outside the gene matches. Germline CDR1 and CDR2: MNHEY and SMNVEV (reference sequence). There are 14 residues in the CDR3. CDR3 DNA sequence: TGTGCCAGCAGCACGGACAGGGGTTTCTACGAGCAGTACTTC. This gives the protein CASSTDRGFYEQYF.

The V call is TRBV15, the J call TRBJ1-5; D is perhaps TRBD1 (6 bases). CDR1 and CDR2 from the germline V gene are LNHNV and YYDKDF (reference sequence). The length of the CDR3 is 14 residues. Trimming removed 3 bases from V and 4 bases from J, with 10 bases in between. DNA for the CDR3: TGTGCCACCAGCAGGTTCAGGGGAAATCAGCCCCAGCATTTT. Amino acid sequence: CATSRFRGNQPQHF.

CDR3 protein: CASSSRQGWEQYF. The CDR3 DNA follows: TGTGCCAGCAGTTCCCGCCAGGGTTGGGAGCAGTACTTC. This chain connects TRBV27 to TRBJ2-7; weak D call: TRBD1 (5 bases). The germline V gene encodes CDR1 MNHEY and CDR2 SMNVEV (reference sequence). V was clipped by 4 bases and J by 7 bases, with 14 bases between them. The CDR3 is 13 amino acids.